A selection of T cell receptor beta chains follows, all from one sample in a study of cytomegalovirus exposure and HLA in healthy donors. Clones were read by immunoSEQ multiplex PCR, and TCRdb kept only the in-frame ones, dropping some. The table has some 120,000 clones, about three quarters seen once; the top ten hold under 1.2%. Sequenced input: PBMCs. These receptors all stem from a human donor in good health. Both conserved end residues are trimmed from each CDR3.

v_gene: TRBV5-1; j_gene: TRBJ2-5; len: 11; CDR3aa: ASSPGSQETQY
v_gene: TRBV5-1; j_gene: TRBJ1-2; len: 14; CDR3aa: ASSLPFQIPNYGYT
v_gene: TRBV6-6; j_gene: TRBJ2-5; len: 11; CDR3aa: ASSLVSEETQY
v_gene: TRBV6-1; j_gene: TRBJ1-1; len: 17; CDR3aa: ASSDPWTGGLWGNTEAF
v_gene: TRBV5-3; j_gene: TRBJ1-2; len: 13; CDR3aa: ARSSMTELNYGYT
v_gene: TRBV5-1; j_gene: TRBJ1-3; len: 12; CDR3aa: ASSQYRGGNTIY
v_gene: TRBV5-6; j_gene: TRBJ1-2; len: 15; CDR3aa: ASSLGQGGPPNYGYT
v_gene: TRBV27; j_gene: TRBJ2-6; len: 12; CDR3aa: ASSVSAGANVLT
v_gene: TRBV28; j_gene: TRBJ2-3; len: 12; CDR3aa: ASSRGGVPDTQY
v_gene: TRBV2; j_gene: TRBJ2-3; len: 15; CDR3aa: ASSGRREGQSTDTQY
v_gene: TRBV11-2; j_gene: TRBJ2-7; len: 13; CDR3aa: ASSQVSYVAYEQY
v_gene: TRBV6-4; j_gene: TRBJ2-3; len: 12; CDR3aa: ASSEFGIPDTQY
v_gene: TRBV15; j_gene: TRBJ1-1; len: 12; CDR3aa: ATSRTGSGTEAF
v_gene: TRBV6-5; j_gene: TRBJ1-1; len: 10; CDR3aa: ASSPRVTEAF
v_gene: TRBV4-2; j_gene: TRBJ2-3; len: 14; CDR3aa: ASSQDFRGLADTQY
v_gene: TRBV4-1; j_gene: TRBJ2-7; len: 13; CDR3aa: ASSQARTSGYEQY
v_gene: TRBV14; j_gene: TRBJ2-1; len: 14; CDR3aa: ASSQVPSGAYNEQF
v_gene: TRBV21-1; j_gene: TRBJ1-2; len: 17; CDR3aa: ASSHMAGKCSHPIYGYT
v_gene: TRBV11-2; j_gene: TRBJ2-3; len: 14; CDR3aa: ASRPIQGRQGDTQY
v_gene: TRBV2; j_gene: TRBJ2-7; len: 14; CDR3aa: ASSHQTSGGAGEQY
v_gene: TRBV19; j_gene: TRBJ2-3; len: 15; CDR3aa: ASSIGLAGTITDTQY
v_gene: TRBV7-6; j_gene: TRBJ2-7; len: 12; CDR3aa: ASSLGSGSYEQY
v_gene: TRBV7-6; j_gene: TRBJ1-1; len: 11; CDR3aa: ASSLEMETEAF
v_gene: TRBV9; j_gene: TRBJ2-1; len: 12; CDR3aa: ASSVTFSYNEQF
v_gene: TRBV5-6; j_gene: TRBJ2-3; len: 14; CDR3aa: ASSRDRGFDTDTQY
v_gene: TRBV9; j_gene: TRBJ1-1; len: 13; CDR3aa: ASSAGDRGLWEAF
v_gene: TRBV14; j_gene: TRBJ2-1; len: 10; CDR3aa: ASSQMTSEQF
v_gene: TRBV2; j_gene: TRBJ1-5; len: 13; CDR3aa: ASSVTGYSNQPQH
v_gene: TRBV4-1; j_gene: TRBJ2-1; len: 13; CDR3aa: ASSQGLATYNEQF
v_gene: TRBV4-2; j_gene: TRBJ2-1; len: 14; CDR3aa: ASSQEVAGGLWEQF
v_gene: TRBV9; j_gene: TRBJ2-7; len: 14; CDR3aa: ASSAGLAGGPHEQY
v_gene: TRBV7-9; j_gene: TRBJ2-5; len: 11; CDR3aa: ASSFSGEETQY
v_gene: TRBV6-1; j_gene: TRBJ1-4; len: 11; CDR3aa: ASSKQGSEKLF
v_gene: TRBV6-5; j_gene: TRBJ1-5; len: 13; CDR3aa: ASSYSEGPNQPQH
v_gene: TRBV6-6; j_gene: TRBJ1-3; len: 11; CDR3aa: ASTILSGNTIY